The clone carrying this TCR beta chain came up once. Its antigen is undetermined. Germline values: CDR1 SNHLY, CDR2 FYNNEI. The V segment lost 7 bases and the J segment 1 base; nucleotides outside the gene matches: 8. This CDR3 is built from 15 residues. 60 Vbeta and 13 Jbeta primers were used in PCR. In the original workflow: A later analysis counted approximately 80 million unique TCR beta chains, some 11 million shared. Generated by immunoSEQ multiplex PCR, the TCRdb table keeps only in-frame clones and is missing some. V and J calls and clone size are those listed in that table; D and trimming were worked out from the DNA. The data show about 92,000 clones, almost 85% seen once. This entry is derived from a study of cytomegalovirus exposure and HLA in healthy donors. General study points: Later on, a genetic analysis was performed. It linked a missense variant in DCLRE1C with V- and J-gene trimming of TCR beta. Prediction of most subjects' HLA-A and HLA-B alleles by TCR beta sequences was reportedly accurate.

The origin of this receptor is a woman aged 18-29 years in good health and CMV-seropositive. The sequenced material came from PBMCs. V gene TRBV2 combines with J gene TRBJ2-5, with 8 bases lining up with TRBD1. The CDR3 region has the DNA TGTGCCAGCACGAGAGGACAGGGAGCCCAAGAGACCCAGTACTTC. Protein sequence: CASTRGQGAQETQYF.